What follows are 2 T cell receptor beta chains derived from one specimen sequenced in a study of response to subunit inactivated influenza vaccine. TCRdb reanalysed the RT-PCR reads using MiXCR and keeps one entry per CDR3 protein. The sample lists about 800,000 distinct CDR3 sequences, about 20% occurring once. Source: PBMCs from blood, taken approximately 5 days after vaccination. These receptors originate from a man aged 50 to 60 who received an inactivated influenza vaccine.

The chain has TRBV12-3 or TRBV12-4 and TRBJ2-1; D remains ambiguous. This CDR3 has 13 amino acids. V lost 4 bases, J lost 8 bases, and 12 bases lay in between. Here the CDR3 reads CASSSEVFHEQFF. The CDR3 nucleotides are TGTGCCAGCAGTTCAGAGGTATTTCATGAGCAGTTCTTC.

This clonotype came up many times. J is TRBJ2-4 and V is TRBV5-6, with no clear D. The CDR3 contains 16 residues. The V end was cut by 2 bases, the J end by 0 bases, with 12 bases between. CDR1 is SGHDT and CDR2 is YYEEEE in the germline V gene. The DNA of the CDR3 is TGTGCCAGCAGCTTAACAAATACTCTAGCCAAAAACATTCAGTACTTC. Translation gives CASSLTNTLAKNIQYF.